This passage covers 19 T cell receptor beta chains from one sample sequenced in a study of spatial heterogeneity in lung cancer. Broader study findings: In tumors, expanded intratumoral alpha and beta TCR counts tracked mutation counts.

These receptors have no known antigen. As to time point: sample taken at primary tumor resection. TCRdb fed the 5' RACE reads into MiXCR, producing one record per CDR3 protein. The table includes more than 20,000 distinct CDR3 sequences, approximately 2.8% detected once. Source: lung tumor tissue, taken at surgery. Receptor source: a male donor with early-stage non-small cell lung cancer.

This clonotype has ten or more counts. The rearrangement uses TRBV30 and TRBJ2-7; TRBD2 agrees at 10 bases. The CDR3 contains 16 residues. With 5 bases clipped from V and 3 bases from J, the junction kept 13 bases outside the gene matches. The germline gives CDR1 GTSNPN, CDR2 SVGIG (reference sequence). The CDR3, as DNA: TGTGCCTGGGCAGAAATGCGTAGCGGGAGGTACTACGAGCAGTACTTC. It codes for CAWAEMRSGRYYEQYF.

This clonotype was seen at least ten times. The chain carries TRBV20-1 and TRBJ1-1; D may be TRBD1 (5 bases). The CDR3 covers 18 residues. V lost 4 bases to trimming and J lost 0 bases, with 24 bases between them. Germline CDR1 and CDR2: DFQATT and SNEGSKA (reference sequence). DNA of the CDR3: TGCAGTGCTATTGGACTCGCTCCGGGGGTTACGATGAACACTGAAGCTTTCTTT. This encodes CSAIGLAPGVTMNTEAFF.

By sample fraction, this clonotype is medium-sized. The chain has TRBV5-1 and TRBJ1-1, with 8 bases fitting TRBD1. With V trimmed by 3 bases and J by 1 base, 8 bases remained unmatched. In germline, CDR1 is SGHRS, CDR2 YFSETQ. The CDR3 totals 16 residues. CDR3 amino acids: CASSSDGQGTNTEAFF. The CDR3 nucleotides read TGCGCCAGCAGCTCGGATGGACAGGGAACGAACACTGAAGCTTTCTTT.

In its sample, this clonotype was seen many times. The chain links TRBV5-5 to TRBJ1-5; 9 bases align to TRBD1. The length of the CDR3 is 15 residues. Looked up from germline, CDR1 is SGHKS and CDR2 is YYEKEE (reference sequence). The J segment lost 7 bases and the V segment lost 4 bases, leaving 9 bases of the junction unmatched. The CDR3 nucleotides read TGTGCCAGCAGCCCGGACAGGGGCGATCTCCAGCCCCAGCATTTT. This codes for CASSPDRGDLQPQHF.

This clonotype was observed at least ten times. The chain links TRBV4-1 to TRBJ2-3; 9 nucleotides agree with TRBD2. The CDR3 sequence is 17 residues long. The V gene end was trimmed by 1 base and the J gene end by 2 bases; junction bases not matched to a gene: 7. Germline values: CDR1 MGHRA, CDR2 YSYEKL. The CDR3 bases are TGCGCCAGCAGCCAAGGACCGGGACTAGCAGACACAGATACGCAGTATTTT. Protein: CASSQGPGLADTDTQYF.

This clonotype has a count of ten or more. This rearrangement joins TRBV7-2 to TRBJ2-7, with 9 bases aligning to TRBD1. There are 13 residues in the CDR3. Unmatched junction bases numbered 3, after V lost 7 bases and J lost 2 bases. Germline CDR1 reads SGHTA; CDR2 reads FQGNSA. This chain's CDR3 is CASTRTGAYEQYF. The CDR3 coding sequence is TGTGCCAGCACCCGGACAGGGGCCTACGAGCAGTACTTC. Filled out from reference TRBV7-2 and TRBJ2-7, the complete variable domain reads GAGVSQSPSNKVTEKGKDVELRCDPISGHTALYWYRQSLGQGLEFLIYFQGNSAPDKSGLPSDRFSAERTGGSVSTLTIQRTQQEDSAVYLCASTRTGAYEQYFGPGTRLTVT.

The V call is TRBV10-3, the J call TRBJ2-6; TRBD1 agrees at 7 bases. This CDR3 is 17 amino acids long. Germline V gene data show CDR1 as ENHRY and CDR2 as SYGVKD. J lost 0 bases, V lost 3 bases, and 5 bases had no gene match. CDR3 nucleotides: TGTGCCATCAGTGATCGACAGGGAAGCTCTGGGGCCAACGTCCTGACTTTC. This encodes CAISDRQGSSGANVLTF.

This clonotype was picked up many times. The rearrangement uses TRBV4-1 and TRBJ2-7; D unresolved. Trimming cost V 3 bases and J 2 bases, with 11 bases left between them. The CDR3 is 14 amino acids. From germline, CDR1 is MGHRA and CDR2 YSYEKL. The CDR3 is CASSQATIAYEQYF. The CDR3 coding sequence is TGCGCCAGCAGCCAGGCCACTATAGCCTACGAGCAGTACTTC.

Ten or more counts support this clonotype. This chain joins TRBV20-1 and TRBJ2-1; maybe TRBD2 (6 bases). The V end lost 3 bases, the J end lost 0 bases, and 9 bases lay between the germline ends. The CDR3 length is 14 residues. CDR1 DFQATT and CDR2 SNEGSKA come from the germline V gene (reference sequence). The CDR3 coding sequence is TGCAGTGCTAGGCCCGGGGGCTCCTACAATGAGCAGTTCTTC. Translating it yields CSARPGGSYNEQFF.

This clonotype appeared many times. The chain couples TRBV25-1 to TRBJ1-2, with D possibly being TRBD1 (6 bases). Trimming took 5 bases from V and 8 from J, leaving 15 bases between them. CDR1 and CDR2 from the germline V gene are MGHDK and SYGVNS. The CDR3 consists of 13 residues. The DNA for the CDR3 is TGTGCCAGCAGTTTTGCGGGGGCGGGAGGCTACACCTTC. It encodes CASSFAGAGGYTF.

In its sample, this clonotype was seen many times. The V call is TRBV11-2, the J call TRBJ1-1, with D uncertain. V was cut by 1 base and J by 6 bases, with 9 bases left in between. The germline CDR1 and CDR2 sequences are SGHAT and FQNNGV. CDR3 length equals 13 residues. Written as DNA, the CDR3 is TGTGCCAGCAGCTTAGTAGAGGGCGCTGAAGCTTTCTTT. Protein: CASSLVEGAEAFF.

Relative to its sample, this clonotype is large. J is TRBJ2-1 and V is TRBV20-1; 8 nucleotides line up with TRBD2. Germline CDR1 DFQATT, CDR2 SNEGSKA (reference sequence). V was clipped by 0 bases and J by 5 bases; unmatched bases: 18. The CDR3 is 19 amino acids. CDR3 bases: TGCAGTGCTAGAGACGGGACTAGTCAGGCTGCTTTTCCTAACAATGAGCAGTTCTTC. It specifies CSARDGTSQAAFPNNEQFF.

At least ten counts were recorded for this clonotype. CDR3 sequence: CASRTSLAAYEQYF. The CDR3 nucleotides read TGTGCCAGCAGGACTAGCCTAGCGGCGTACGAGCAGTACTTC. V and J are TRBV28 and TRBJ2-7, with 7 bases aligning to TRBD2. With 6 bases clipped from V and 4 bases from J, the junction kept 9 bases outside the gene matches. The germline CDR1 and CDR2 sequences are MDHEN and SYDVKM. The CDR3 consists of 14 residues. Full variable domain (remainder filled in from reference TRBV28 and TRBJ2-7): DVKVTQSSRYLVKRTGEKVFLECVQDMDHENMFWYRQDPGLGLRLIYFSYDVKMKEKGDIPEGYSVSREKKERFSLILESASTNQTSMYLCASRTSLAAYEQYFGPGTRLTVT.

This clonotype was detected many times. The chain joins TRBV12-3 or TRBV12-4 to TRBJ2-1; D may be TRBD2 (5 bases). Trimming cost V 3 bases and J 9 bases, with 6 bases left between them. The CDR3 runs 11 residues. The CDR3 region has the DNA TGTGCCAGCAGTTTTGAGGGTGAGCAGTTCTTC. Its translation is CASSFEGEQFF.

Many counts were recorded for this clonotype. This sequence joins TRBV14 and TRBJ2-1; D unclear. CDR1 and CDR2 from the germline V gene are SGHDN and FVKESK. This CDR3 is built from 16 residues. The V end lost 3 bases, the J end lost 8 bases, and 20 bases lay between the germline ends. CDR3 nucleotide sequence: TGTGCCAGCAGCCACGCTCGGTATAGCAGGCCGGATGAGCAGTTCTTC. Protein: CASSHARYSRPDEQFF.

This chain joins TRBV12-3 or TRBV12-4 and TRBJ1-1; D uncertain. The CDR3 loop spans 13 amino acids. With 6 bases removed from V and 1 base from J, the gap between germline ends came to 9 bases. CDR3 protein: CASSSYTNTEAFF. CDR3 DNA: TGTGCCAGCAGCTCATACACGAACACTGAAGCTTTCTTT.

This clonotype occurred many times. CDR3 bases: TGTGCCAGCAGCCAAGCCTCGACTAGCGGGAGTAGGTACGAGCAGTACTTC. Encoded protein: CASSQASTSGSRYEQYF. V is TRBV3-1 and J is TRBJ2-7; 12 nucleotides match TRBD2. The germline V gene encodes CDR1 LGHDT and CDR2 YNNKEL (reference sequence). This CDR3 spans 17 amino acids. The V gene end was trimmed by 1 base and the J gene end by 4 bases; junction bases not matched to a gene: 8.

This clonotype was counted many times. CDR3 residues: CASSEYRGADEKLFF. The CDR3 DNA sequence: TGTGCCAGCAGTGAATATCGGGGGGCAGACGAAAAACTGTTTTTT. The J gene is TRBJ1-4, the V gene TRBV25-1; D perhaps matches TRBD1 (6 bases). This CDR3 comprises 15 residues. Germline CDR1 and CDR2: MGHDK and SYGVNS. V was shortened by 0 bases and J by 8 bases, with 13 bases between the two germline ends.

This clonotype showed up many times. The chain recombines TRBV20-1 with TRBJ2-3, with 7 bases matching TRBD2. Germline V gives CDR1 DFQATT, CDR2 SNEGSKA (reference sequence). The CDR3 spans 15 residues. V gave up 6 bases and J gave up 2 bases; unmatched junction bases: 11. Here the CDR3 reads CSAPRGAGFTDTQYF. The CDR3 bases are TGCAGTGCCCCCCGGGGAGCGGGATTCACAGATACGCAGTATTTT.